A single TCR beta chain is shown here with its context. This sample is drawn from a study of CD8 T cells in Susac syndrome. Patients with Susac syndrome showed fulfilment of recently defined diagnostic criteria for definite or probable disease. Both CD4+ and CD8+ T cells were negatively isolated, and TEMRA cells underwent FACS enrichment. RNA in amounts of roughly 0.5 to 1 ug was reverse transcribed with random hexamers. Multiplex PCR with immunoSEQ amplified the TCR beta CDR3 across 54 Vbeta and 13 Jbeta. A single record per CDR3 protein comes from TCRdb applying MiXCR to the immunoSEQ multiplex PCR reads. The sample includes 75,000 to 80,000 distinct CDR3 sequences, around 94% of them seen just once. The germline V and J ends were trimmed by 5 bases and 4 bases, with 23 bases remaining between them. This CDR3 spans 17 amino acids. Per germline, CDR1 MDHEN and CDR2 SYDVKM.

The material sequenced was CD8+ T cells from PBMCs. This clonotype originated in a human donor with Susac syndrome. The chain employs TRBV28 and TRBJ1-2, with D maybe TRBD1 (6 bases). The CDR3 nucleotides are TGTGCCAGCAGTCTTCTTACAGGGCATCCCAACATCTATGGCTACACCTTC. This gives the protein CASSLLTGHPNIYGYTF.